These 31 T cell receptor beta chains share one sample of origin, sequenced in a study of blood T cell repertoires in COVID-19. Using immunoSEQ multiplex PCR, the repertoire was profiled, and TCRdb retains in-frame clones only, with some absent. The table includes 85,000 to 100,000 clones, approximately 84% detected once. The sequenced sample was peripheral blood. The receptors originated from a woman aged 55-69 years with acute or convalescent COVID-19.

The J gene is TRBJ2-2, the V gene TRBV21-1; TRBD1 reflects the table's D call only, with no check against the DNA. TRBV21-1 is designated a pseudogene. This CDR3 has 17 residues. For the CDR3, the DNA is TGTGCCAGCAGCAAAGCGGGCAGGGGTCCGGACACCGGGGAGCTGTTTTTT. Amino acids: CASSKAGRGPDTGELFF.

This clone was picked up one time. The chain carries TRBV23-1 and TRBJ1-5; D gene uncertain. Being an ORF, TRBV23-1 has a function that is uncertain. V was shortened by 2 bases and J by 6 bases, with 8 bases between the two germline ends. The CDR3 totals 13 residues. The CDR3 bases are TGCGCCAGCAGTCAACCCGCAGTTCAGCCCCAGCATTTT. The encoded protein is CASSQPAVQPQHF.

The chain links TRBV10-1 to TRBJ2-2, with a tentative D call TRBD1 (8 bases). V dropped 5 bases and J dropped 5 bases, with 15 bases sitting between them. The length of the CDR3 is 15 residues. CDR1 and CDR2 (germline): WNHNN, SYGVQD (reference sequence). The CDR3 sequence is CASSTDRGGTGELFF. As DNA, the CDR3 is TGCGCCAGCAGTACAGACAGGGGAGGGACCGGGGAGCTGTTTTTT.

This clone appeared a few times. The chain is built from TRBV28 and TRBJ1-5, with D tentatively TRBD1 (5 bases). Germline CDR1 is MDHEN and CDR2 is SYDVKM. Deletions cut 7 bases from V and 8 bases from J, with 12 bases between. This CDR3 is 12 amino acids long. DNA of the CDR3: TGTGCCAGCAACAGGCCTATCAAGCCCCAGCATTTT. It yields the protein CASNRPIKPQHF.

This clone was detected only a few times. DNA of the CDR3: TGTGCCAGCAGCCAAGACCTGAAGAGTCTTACCTACGAGCAGTACTTC. This encodes CASSQDLKSLTYEQYF. This chain joins TRBV4-2 and TRBJ2-7, with D unresolved. This CDR3 spans 16 amino acids. Looked up from germline, CDR1 is LGHNA and CDR2 is YNFKEQ. Trimming cost V 0 bases and J 2 bases, with 14 bases left between them.

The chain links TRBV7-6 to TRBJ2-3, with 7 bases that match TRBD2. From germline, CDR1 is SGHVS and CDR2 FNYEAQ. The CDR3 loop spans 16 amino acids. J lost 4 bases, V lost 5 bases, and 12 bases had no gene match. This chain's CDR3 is CASSPLSGVQADTQYF. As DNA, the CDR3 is TGTGCCAGCAGCCCTTTAAGCGGGGTCCAGGCAGATACGCAGTATTTT.

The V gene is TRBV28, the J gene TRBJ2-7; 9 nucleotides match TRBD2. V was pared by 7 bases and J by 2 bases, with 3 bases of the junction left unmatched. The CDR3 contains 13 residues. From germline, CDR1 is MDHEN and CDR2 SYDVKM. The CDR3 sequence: CASTGGGAYEQYF. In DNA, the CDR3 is TGTGCCAGCACGGGCGGGGGGGCCTACGAGCAGTACTTC.

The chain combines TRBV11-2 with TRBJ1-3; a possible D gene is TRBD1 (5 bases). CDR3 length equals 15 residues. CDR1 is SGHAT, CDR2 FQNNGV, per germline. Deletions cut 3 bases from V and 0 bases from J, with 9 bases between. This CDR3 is CASSFGGYSGNTIYF. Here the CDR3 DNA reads TGTGCCAGCAGCTTCGGGGGGTACTCTGGAAACACCATATATTTT.

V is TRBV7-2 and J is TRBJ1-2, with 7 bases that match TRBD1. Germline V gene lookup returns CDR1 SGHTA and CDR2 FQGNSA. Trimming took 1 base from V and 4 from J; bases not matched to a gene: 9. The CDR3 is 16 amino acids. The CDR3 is CASSLGIDRVGYGYTF. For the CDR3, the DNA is TGTGCCAGCAGCTTAGGGATCGACAGGGTCGGCTATGGCTACACCTTC.

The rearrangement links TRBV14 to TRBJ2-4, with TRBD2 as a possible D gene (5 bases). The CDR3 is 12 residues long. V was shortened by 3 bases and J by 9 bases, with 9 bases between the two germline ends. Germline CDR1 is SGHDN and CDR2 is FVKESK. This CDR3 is CASSQGRGIQYF. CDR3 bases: TGTGCCAGCAGCCAGGGCCGGGGCATTCAGTACTTC.

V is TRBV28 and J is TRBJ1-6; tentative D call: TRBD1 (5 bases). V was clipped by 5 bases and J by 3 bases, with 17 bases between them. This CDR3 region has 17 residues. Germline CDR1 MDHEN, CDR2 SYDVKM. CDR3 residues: CASSPLSGNGYNSPLHF. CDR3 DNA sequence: TGTGCCAGCAGTCCCCTGTCAGGGAATGGCTATAATTCACCCCTCCACTTT.

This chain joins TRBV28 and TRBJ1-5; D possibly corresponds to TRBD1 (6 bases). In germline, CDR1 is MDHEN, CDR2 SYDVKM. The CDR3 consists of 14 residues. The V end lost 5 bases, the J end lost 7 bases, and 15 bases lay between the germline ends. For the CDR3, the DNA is TGTGCCAGCAGTGCCGGGACACTTCACCAGCCCCAGCATTTT. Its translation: CASSAGTLHQPQHF.

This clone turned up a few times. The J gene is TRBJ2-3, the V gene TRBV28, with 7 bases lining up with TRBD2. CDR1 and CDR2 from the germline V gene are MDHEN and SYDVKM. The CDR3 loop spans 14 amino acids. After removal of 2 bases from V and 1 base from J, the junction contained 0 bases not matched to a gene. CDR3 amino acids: CASSLRGGTDTQYF. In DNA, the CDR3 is TGTGCCAGCAGTTTACGGGGGGGCACAGATACGCAGTATTTT.

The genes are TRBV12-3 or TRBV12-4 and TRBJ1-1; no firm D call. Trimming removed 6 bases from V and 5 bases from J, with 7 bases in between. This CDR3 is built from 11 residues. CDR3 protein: CASSPGTEAFF. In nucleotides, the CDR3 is TGTGCCAGCAGCCCCGGGACTGAAGCTTTCTTT.

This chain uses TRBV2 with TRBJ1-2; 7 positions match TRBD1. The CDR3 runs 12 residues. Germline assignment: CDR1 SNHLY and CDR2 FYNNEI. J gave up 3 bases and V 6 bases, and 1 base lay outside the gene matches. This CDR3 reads CASRGTDYGYTF. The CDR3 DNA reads TGTGCCAGCAGGGGGACAGACTATGGCTACACCTTC.

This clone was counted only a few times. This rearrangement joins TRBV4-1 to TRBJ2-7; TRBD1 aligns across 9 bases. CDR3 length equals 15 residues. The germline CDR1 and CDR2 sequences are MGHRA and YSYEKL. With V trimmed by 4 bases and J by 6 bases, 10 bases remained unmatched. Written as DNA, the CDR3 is TGCGCCAGCAGCCTCACCGGGACAGGGACTGGCGAGCAGTACTTC. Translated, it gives CASSLTGTGTGEQYF.

In DNA, the CDR3 is TGTGCCAGCAGCTTGACTAGCGGGGGTCAAGAGACCCAGTACTTC. Its protein is CASSLTSGGQETQYF. The J gene is TRBJ2-5, the V gene TRBV5-4, with TRBD2 matching over 11 bases. CDR1 and CDR2 (germline): SGHNT, YYREEE (reference sequence). The CDR3 consists of 15 residues. The junction had 1 base not matched to a gene; V was cut back by 1 base and J by 2 bases.

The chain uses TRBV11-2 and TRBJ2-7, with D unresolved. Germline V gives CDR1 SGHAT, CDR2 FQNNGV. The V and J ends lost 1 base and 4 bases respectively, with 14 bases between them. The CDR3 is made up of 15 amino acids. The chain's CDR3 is CASSLVPRREYEQYF. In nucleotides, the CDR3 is TGTGCCAGCAGCTTAGTCCCCCGTAGAGAGTACGAGCAGTACTTC.

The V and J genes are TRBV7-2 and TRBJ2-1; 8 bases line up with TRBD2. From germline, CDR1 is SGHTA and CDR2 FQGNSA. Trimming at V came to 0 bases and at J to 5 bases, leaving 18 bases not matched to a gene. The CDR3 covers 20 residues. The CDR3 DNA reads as TGTGCCAGCAGCTTAGCAGCGGGGGACGCTGGACGGCGGGGAGACAATGAGCAGTTCTTC. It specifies CASSLAAGDAGRRGDNEQFF.

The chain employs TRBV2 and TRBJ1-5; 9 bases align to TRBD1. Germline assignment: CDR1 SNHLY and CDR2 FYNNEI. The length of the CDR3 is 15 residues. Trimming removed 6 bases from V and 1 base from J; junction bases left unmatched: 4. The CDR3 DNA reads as TGTGCCAGCAGAGGACAGGGGTCGAGCAATCAGCCCCAGCATTTT. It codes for CASRGQGSSNQPQHF.

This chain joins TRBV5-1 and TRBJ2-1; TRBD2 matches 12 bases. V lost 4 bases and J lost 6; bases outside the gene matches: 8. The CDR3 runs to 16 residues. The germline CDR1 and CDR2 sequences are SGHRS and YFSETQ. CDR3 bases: TGCGCCAGCAGCGCCCAGCTAGCGGGGGGGCGCAATGAGCAGTTCTTC. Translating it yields CASSAQLAGGRNEQFF.

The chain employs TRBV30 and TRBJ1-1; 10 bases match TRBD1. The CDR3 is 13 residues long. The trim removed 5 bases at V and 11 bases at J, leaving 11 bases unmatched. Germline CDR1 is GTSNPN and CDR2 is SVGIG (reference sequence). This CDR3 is CAWETGGYTGAFF. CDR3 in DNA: TGTGCCTGGGAGACAGGGGGCTATACTGGCGCTTTCTTT.

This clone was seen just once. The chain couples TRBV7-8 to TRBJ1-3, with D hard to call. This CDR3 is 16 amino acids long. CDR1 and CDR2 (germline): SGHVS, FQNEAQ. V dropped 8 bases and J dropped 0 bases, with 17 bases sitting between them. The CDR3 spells CASALGGRYSGNTIYF. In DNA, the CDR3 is TGTGCCAGCGCCCTGGGAGGGAGGTACTCTGGAAACACCATATATTTT.

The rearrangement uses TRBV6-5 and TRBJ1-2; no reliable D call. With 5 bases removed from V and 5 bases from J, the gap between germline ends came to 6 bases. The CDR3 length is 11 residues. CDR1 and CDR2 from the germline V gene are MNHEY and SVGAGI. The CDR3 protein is CASSPSYGYTF. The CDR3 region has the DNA TGTGCCAGCAGTCCGTCGTATGGCTACACCTTC.

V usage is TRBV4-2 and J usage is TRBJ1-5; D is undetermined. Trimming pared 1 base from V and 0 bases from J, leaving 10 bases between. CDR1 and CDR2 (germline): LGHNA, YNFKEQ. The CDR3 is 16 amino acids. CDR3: CASSQVGDYSNQPQHF. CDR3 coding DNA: TGTGCCAGCAGCCAAGTCGGTGACTATAGCAATCAGCCCCAGCATTTT.

CDR3: CSVESSRATGELFF. The CDR3 coding sequence is TGCAGCGTTGAATCAAGCAGGGCCACCGGGGAGCTGTTTTTT. The chain is built from TRBV29-1 and TRBJ2-2; possible D gene TRBD1, 5 bases. The V gene lost 2 bases and the J gene lost 4 bases, with 11 bases spanning the gap. There are 14 residues in the CDR3. Per germline, CDR1 SQVTM and CDR2 ANQGSEA.

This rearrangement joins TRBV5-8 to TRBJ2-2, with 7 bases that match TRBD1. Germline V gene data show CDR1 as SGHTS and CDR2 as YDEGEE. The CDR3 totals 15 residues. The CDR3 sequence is CGAEEGARLTGELFF. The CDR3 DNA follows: TGTGGAGCCGAAGAGGGGGCGCGTCTCACCGGGGAGCTGTTTTTT. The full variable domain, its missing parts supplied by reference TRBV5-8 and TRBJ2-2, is EAGVTQSPTHLIKTRGQQATLRCSPISGHTSVYWYQQALGLGLQFLLWYDEGEERNRGNFPPRFSGRQFPNYSSELNVNALELEDSALYLCGAEEGARLTGELFFGEGSRLTVL.

The CDR3 loop is CASTDRRMNTEAFF. CDR3 DNA: TGTGCCAGCACGGACAGGAGAATGAACACTGAAGCTTTCTTT. The chain joins TRBV2 to TRBJ1-1; the match to TRBD1 covers 7 bases. V shed 7 bases and J 0 bases; nucleotides not matched to a gene: 5. Germline V gene sequence: CDR1 SNHLY, CDR2 FYNNEI. CDR3 size: 14 residues.

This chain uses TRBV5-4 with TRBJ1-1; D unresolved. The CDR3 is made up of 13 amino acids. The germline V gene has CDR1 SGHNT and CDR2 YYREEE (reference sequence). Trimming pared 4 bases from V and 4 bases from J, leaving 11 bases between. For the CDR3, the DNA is TGTGCCAGCAGCACTCCCCCGGGCACTGAAGCTTTCTTT. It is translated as CASSTPPGTEAFF.

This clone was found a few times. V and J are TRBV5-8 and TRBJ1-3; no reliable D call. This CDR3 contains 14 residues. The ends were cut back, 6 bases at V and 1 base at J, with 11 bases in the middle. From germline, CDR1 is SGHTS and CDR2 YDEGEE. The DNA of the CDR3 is TGTGCCAGCATTAGAGTTACTTCTGGAAACACCATATATTTT. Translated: CASIRVTSGNTIYF.

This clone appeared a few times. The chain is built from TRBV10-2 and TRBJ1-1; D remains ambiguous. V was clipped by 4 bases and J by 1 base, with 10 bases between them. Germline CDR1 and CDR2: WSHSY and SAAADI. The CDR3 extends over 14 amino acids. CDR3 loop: CASSGRVSNTEAFF. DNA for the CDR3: TGCGCCAGCAGTGGACGGGTCTCGAACACTGAAGCTTTCTTT.